The clone carrying this T cell receptor (beta chain) has ten or more counts. The antigen is unknown. This specimen comes from a study of T cell responses to AZD1222 COVID-19 vaccine. Study-wide results and limits: Baseline antibody screening turned up just a handful of seropositive AZD1222 recipients. A reported finding is that nearly half of spike-specific TCRs target unmutated variant regions.

V dropped 10 bases and J dropped 3; count of bases not matched to a gene: 14. The CDR3 is 15 amino acids. TCRdb's copy holds only in-frame clones and misses some; the assay was immunoSEQ multiplex PCR. The data show fewer than 150,000 clones, around 89% seen once. This TCR derives from an adult who received the AZD1222 COVID-19 vaccine. The chain employs TRBV23-1 and TRBJ2-7, with 8 bases aligning to TRBD1. TRBV23-1 belongs to the ORF category, with a function that is uncertain. This material consisted of peripheral blood, taken 28 days after the second AZD1222 dose. The CDR3 bases are TGCGCCACCCCTAGGAGGGACAGGAAAATCTACGAGCAGTACTTC. Its translation is CATPRRDRKIYEQYF.